This T cell receptor beta chain was obtained from a study of molecular identifiers for immune sequencing clone quantification. TCRdb re-derived calls from the PCR reads in MiXCR, one entry per CDR3 protein. The repertoire has 400,000 to 600,000 distinct CDR3 sequences, about 26% of them found once; the top ten carry roughly 0.77%. Based on a CD8+CD4-CCR7+CD45RA+ profile, naive CD8 T cells were sorted. Deletions cut 3 bases from V and 8 bases from J, with 10 bases between. The CDR3 totals 13 residues. From germline, CDR1 is MNHNY and CDR2 SVGAGI (reference sequence). Sequences were obtained from naive CD8+ T cells from blood, with Jurkat cell RNA spiked in. Described subset: FACS-sorted CD8+CD4-CCR7+CD45RA+ naive T cells. The rearrangement joins TRBV6-6 to TRBJ1-4; no firm D call. The clonotype was recovered from a human donor in good health. Some libraries in this study had Jurkat cell RNA spiked in. Written as DNA, the CDR3 is TGTGCCAGCAGTTATTTCGTTGGAGAAAAACTGTTTTTT. It translates to CASSYFVGEKLFF.